The 28 T cell receptor beta chains below all came from one sample that was sequenced in a study of human T cells and chemical hapten exposure. Each CDR3 protein gets one entry after TCRdb re-called the RACE reads with MiXCR. The sample carries 65,000 to 95,000 distinct CDR3 sequences, 10% to 15% recorded once. Time point here: patch test 1, 2 weeks after DPC sensitization. Specified treatment: therapeutic diphenylcyclopropenone sensitization with weekly scalp DPC. Sequencing used whole blood, obtained in connection with sensitization to the hapten diphenylcyclopropenone (DPC). The source is an older woman with alopecia areata. Some clones in this sample may be carry-over from other donors' samples.

This clonotype was seen many times. The chain employs TRBV7-8 and TRBJ2-5; 8 nucleotides agree with TRBD1. V shed 1 base, J shed 5 bases, and the junction held 6 bases outside the gene matches. Germline V gives CDR1 SGHVS, CDR2 FQNEAQ. This CDR3 spans 15 amino acids. CDR3 sequence reads: CASSLEAGGYETQYF. The CDR3 DNA is TGTGCCAGCAGCTTAGAGGCAGGGGGCTATGAGACCCAGTACTTC.

This clonotype has at least ten counts. V and J are TRBV20-1 and TRBJ2-3; D ambiguous. V was shortened by 6 bases and J by 1 base, with 11 bases between the two germline ends. CDR1 is DFQATT and CDR2 is SNEGSKA in the germline V gene (reference sequence). The CDR3 is 13 residues long. The CDR3 protein is CSARPTGTDTQYF. As DNA, the CDR3 is TGCAGTGCCAGACCGACTGGCACAGATACGCAGTATTTT.

A note on this clonotype: A read error is possible here, since a much larger clone lies one base away. This chain connects TRBV10-3 to TRBJ1-1, with D hard to call. Germline values: CDR1 ENHRY, CDR2 SYGVKD. The length of the CDR3 is 13 residues. Deletions cut 3 bases from V and 1 base from J, with 6 bases between. CDR3 sequence (DNA): TGTGCCATCAGTGACACGGGGAACACTGAAGCTTTCTTT. Its translation is CAISDTGNTEAFF.

This clonotype came up many times. The V gene is TRBV7-9, the J gene TRBJ1-1; unclear D gene. Germline loops: CDR1 SEHNR, CDR2 FQNEAQ (reference sequence). The CDR3 extends over 14 amino acids. V lost 2 bases, J lost 0 bases, and 7 bases lay in between. The CDR3 loop reads CASSLSRLNTEAFF. CDR3 DNA sequence: TGTGCCAGCAGCTTATCCAGGTTGAACACTGAAGCTTTCTTT.

This clonotype was observed at least ten times. This chain connects TRBV5-1 to TRBJ1-4, with D tentatively TRBD1 (5 bases). The CDR3 loop spans 13 amino acids. Germline V gene sequence: CDR1 SGHRS, CDR2 YFSETQ. Between the trimmed V and J ends, which lost 2 bases and 5 bases, there was a span of 7 bases. CDR3 loop: CASSFRGNEKLFF. The CDR3, as DNA: TGCGCCAGCAGCTTTCGGGGGAATGAAAAACTGTTTTTT.

This clonotype showed up just a few times. The chain has TRBV5-1 and TRBJ2-1; D gene uncertain. The CDR3 runs to 12 residues. The ends were cut back, 4 bases at V and 13 bases at J, with 15 bases in the middle. Germline CDR1 reads SGHRS; CDR2 reads YFSETQ. This CDR3 is CASSPDFYTQFF. The CDR3 DNA sequence: TGCGCCAGCAGCCCCGATTTCTATACCCAGTTCTTC. The full variable domain, rest sourced from reference TRBV5-1 and TRBJ2-1, is KAGVTQTPRYLIKTRGQQVTLSCSPISGHRSVSWYQQTPGQGLQFLFEYFSETQRNKGNFPGRFSGRQFSNSRSEMNVSTLELGDSALYLCASSPDFYTQFFGPGTRLTVL.

This clonotype has ten or more counts. The rearrangement joins TRBV20-1 to TRBJ1-1; D gene unclear. Germline assignment: CDR1 DFQATT and CDR2 SNEGSKA (reference sequence). V dropped 1 base and J dropped 1 base, with 10 bases sitting between them. This CDR3 comprises 14 residues. CDR3 nucleotide sequence: TGCAGTGCTAGAGGGGCGGGCAAGAACACTGAAGCTTTCTTT. Translated, it gives CSARGAGKNTEAFF.

This clonotype was seen more than once but under ten times. This chain connects TRBV30 to TRBJ1-1; D may be TRBD1 (6 bases). The CDR3 sequence is 13 residues long. V lost 2 bases, J lost 6 bases, and 13 bases lay in between. CDR1 is GTSNPN and CDR2 is SVGIG in the germline V gene (reference sequence). DNA for the CDR3: TGTGCCTGGAGTAGCACAGGGCGCCCTGAAGCTTTCTTT. Encoded protein: CAWSSTGRPEAFF.

The chain has TRBV7-9 and TRBJ2-1, with a possible D match to TRBD2 (5 bases). V was pared by 8 bases and J by 4 bases, with 18 bases between. From germline, CDR1 is SEHNR and CDR2 FQNEAQ (reference sequence). The CDR3 has 15 residues. The CDR3 loop is CASGPGNNPYNEQFF. CDR3 sequence (DNA): TGTGCCAGCGGGCCCGGGAACAATCCGTACAATGAGCAGTTCTTC.

This clonotype was recorded many times. Here the CDR3 reads CSVRGLSFEKLFF. CDR3 in DNA: TGCAGCGTCCGCGGACTGTCCTTTGAAAAACTGTTTTTT. The V gene is TRBV29-1, the J gene TRBJ1-4; no definite D call. Deletions cut 6 bases from V and 7 bases from J, with 15 bases between. This CDR3 is 13 amino acids long. Germline V gene lookup returns CDR1 SQVTM and CDR2 ANQGSEA.

This clonotype has just a few counts. The V gene is TRBV5-1, the J gene TRBJ2-2; D might be TRBD1 (7 bases). V lost 0 bases and J 3 bases, leaving 12 bases between the germline ends. CDR1 is SGHRS and CDR2 is YFSETQ in the germline V gene. CDR3 length: 16 residues. Here the CDR3 reads CASSLADREDTGELFF. As DNA, the CDR3 is TGCGCCAGCAGCTTGGCCGACAGGGAGGACACCGGGGAGCTGTTTTTT. Drawing the rest from reference TRBV5-1 and TRBJ2-2, the complete variable domain is KAGVTQTPRYLIKTRGQQVTLSCSPISGHRSVSWYQQTPGQGLQFLFEYFSETQRNKGNFPGRFSGRQFSNSRSEMNVSTLELGDSALYLCASSLADREDTGELFFGEGSRLTVL.

This clonotype appeared a few times. This sequence joins TRBV21-1 and TRBJ1-4. TRBV21-1 is described as a pseudogene. The CDR3 is 13 residues long. The CDR3 protein is CASSMGPPQKLFF. DNA for the CDR3: TGTGCCAGCAGCATGGGACCTCCTCAAAAACTGTTTTTT.

The chain carries TRBV7-9 and TRBJ2-2; TRBD2 might be the D (5 bases). V lost 8 bases to trimming and J lost 7 bases, with 20 bases between them. The CDR3 runs to 15 residues. Looked up from germline, CDR1 is SEHNR and CDR2 is FQNEAQ (reference sequence). The CDR3 DNA reads as TGTGCCAGCCCTCAAACACTCGGGATGGACGGGGAGCTGTTTTTT. It codes for CASPQTLGMDGELFF. Based on the CDR3 plus reference TRBV7-9 and TRBJ2-2, the full variable domain is DTGVSQNPRHKITKRGQNVTFRCDPISEHNRLYWYRQTLGQGPEFLTYFQNEAQLEKSRLLSDRFSAERPKGSFSTLEIQRTEQGDSAMYLCASPQTLGMDGELFFGEGSRLTVL.

The sample holds many counts of this clonotype. The genes are TRBV16 and TRBJ1-1; 8 positions match TRBD1. The CDR3 totals 15 residues. The junction had 5 bases not matched to a gene; V was cut back by 3 bases and J by 2 bases. Germline V gene lookup returns CDR1 KGHSY and CDR2 FQNENV. This CDR3 is CASSHGTGDNTEAFF. In DNA form, the CDR3 reads TGTGCCAGCAGCCACGGGACAGGCGATAACACTGAAGCTTTCTTT.

The chain employs TRBV7-4 and TRBJ1-2; D uncertain. This CDR3 contains 13 residues. Per germline, CDR1 SGHVT and CDR2 SQSDAQ. The V end lost 2 bases, the J end lost 4 bases, and 8 bases lay between the germline ends. The DNA of the CDR3 is TGTGCCAGCAGCTTATGGGCCCCCTATGGCTACACCTTC. It is translated as CASSLWAPYGYTF.

This clonotype was recorded at least ten times. The V and J genes are TRBV7-9 and TRBJ1-1; D possibly corresponds to TRBD1 (6 bases). The ends were cut back, 3 bases at V and 0 bases at J, with 23 bases in the middle. The CDR3 spans 19 residues. Germline lookup yields CDR1 SEHNR and CDR2 FQNEAQ (reference sequence). In DNA, the CDR3 is TGTGCCAGCAGCTTTGGGCGCAGGTTGGACAGCCTCATGAACACTGAAGCTTTCTTT. It is translated as CASSFGRRLDSLMNTEAFF.

This chain uses TRBV27 with TRBJ2-7; D gene uncertain. Trimming removed 1 base from V and 0 bases from J, with 7 bases in between. In germline, CDR1 is MNHEY, CDR2 SMNVEV (reference sequence). CDR3 length equals 14 residues. This chain's CDR3 is CASSLLASSYEQYF. The CDR3 region has the DNA TGTGCCAGCAGTTTATTGGCGAGCTCCTACGAGCAGTACTTC.

In this sample, this clonotype turned up many times. One end of the junction varies from germline; a read error may be responsible. The chain carries TRBV9 and TRBJ2-5, with TRBD2 matching 12 bases. This CDR3 spans 16 amino acids. Per germline, CDR1 SGDLS and CDR2 YYNGEE. The DNA of the CDR3 is TGTGCCAGCAGCGTAGGACTAGCGGGGGACCAAGGGACCCAGTACTTC. Translation: CASSVGLAGDQGTQYF. Together with reference TRBV9 and TRBJ2-5, the CDR3 gives the full variable domain: DSGVTQTPKHLITATGQRVTLRCSPRSGDLSVYWYQQSLDQGLQFLIQYYNGEERAKGNILERFSAQQFPDLHSELNLSSLELGDSALYFCASSVGLAGDQGTQYFGPGTRLLVL.

This clonotype was seen only a few times. The gene calls are TRBV7-3 and TRBJ2-1; 9 positions match TRBD1. Looked up from germline, CDR1 is SGHTA and CDR2 is FQGTGA. The CDR3 consists of 20 residues. V shed 2 bases, J shed 6 bases, and the junction held 20 bases outside the gene matches. CDR3 sequence reads: CASSLSPLIPTGGRGNEQFF. The CDR3 bases are TGTGCCAGCAGCTTATCCCCCCTAATCCCGACAGGGGGACGGGGCAATGAGCAGTTCTTC. The variable domain in full, completed from reference TRBV7-3 and TRBJ2-1, reads GAGVSQTPSNKVTEKGKYVELRCDPISGHTALYWYRQSLGQGPEFLIYFQGTGAADDSGLPNDRFFAVRPEGSVSTLKIQRTERGDSAVYLCASSLSPLIPTGGRGNEQFFGPGTRLTVL.

This clonotype was found a few times. The chain combines TRBV5-4 with TRBJ1-4; D call uncertain. CDR3 length equals 13 residues. Deletions cut 4 bases from V and 15 bases from J, with 19 bases between. Germline V gene data show CDR1 as SGHNT and CDR2 as YYREEE (reference sequence). CDR3 nucleotide sequence: TGTGCCAGCAGCGACACACAGTTCGGCGGGGTGTTTTTT. Protein: CASSDTQFGGVFF.

This clonotype was seen many times. The chain is built from TRBV30 and TRBJ1-4; unclear D gene. The CDR3 has 13 amino acids. Trimming took off 1 base at V and 7 bases at J, with 10 bases between the two ends. Germline V gene sequence: CDR1 GTSNPN, CDR2 SVGIG (reference sequence). CDR3 protein: CAWSESNREKLFF. The CDR3 DNA follows: TGTGCCTGGAGTGAGTCTAATCGTGAAAAACTGTTTTTT.

The chain combines TRBV12-3 or TRBV12-4 with TRBJ1-2; D is ambiguous. V was trimmed by 2 bases and J by 8 bases, leaving 12 bases between them. The CDR3 is 13 amino acids. DNA of the CDR3: TGTGCCAGCAGTTTATTGGTGTCGGGGGGCTACACCTTC. Translation gives CASSLLVSGGYTF.

The chain employs TRBV25-1 and TRBJ2-7; D remains unclear. The germline V and J ends were trimmed by 6 bases and 4 bases, with 7 bases remaining between them. Germline CDR1 MGHDK, CDR2 SYGVNS. This CDR3 region has 11 residues. CDR3 bases: TGTGCCAGCAGCTACAAGTACGAGCAGTACTTC. It is translated as CASSYKYEQYF.

This clonotype was seen a handful of times. The V and J genes are TRBV18 and TRBJ1-5; no firm D call. V lost 3 bases, J lost 7 bases, and 10 bases lay in between. Germline values: CDR1 KGHSH, CDR2 LQKENI. This CDR3 contains 13 residues. CDR3 bases: TGTGCCAGCTCACCCCCCTCTGGACAGCCCCAGCATTTT. Translated: CASSPPSGQPQHF.

This clonotype was seen a handful of times. The CDR3 protein is CASITGRSNQPQHF. The CDR3 DNA reads TGTGCCAGCATTACGGGACGTAGCAATCAGCCCCAGCATTTT. The chain employs TRBV6-6 and TRBJ1-5; possible D gene TRBD1, 5 bases. CDR1 is MNHNY and CDR2 is SVGAGI in the germline V gene (reference sequence). Trimming removed 7 bases from V and 0 bases from J, with 10 bases in between. There are 14 residues in the CDR3.

This clonotype was counted ten times or more. The chain's CDR3 is CASIPLPWNEQFF. The CDR3 DNA sequence: TGTGCCAGCATCCCCCTGCCGTGGAATGAGCAGTTCTTC. This chain connects TRBV7-2 to TRBJ2-1, with D unresolved. CDR1 is SGHTA and CDR2 is FQGNSA in the germline V gene. The CDR3 extends over 13 amino acids. V shed 7 bases and J shed 7 bases, with 14 bases lying between them.

This clonotype has at least ten counts. The chain has TRBV5-1 and TRBJ2-1; 14 bases line up with TRBD2. There are 18 residues in the CDR3. V lost 4 bases to trimming and J lost 0 bases; unmatched junction nucleotides: 6. The germline V gene encodes CDR1 SGHRS and CDR2 YFSETQ. CDR3 sequence (DNA): TGCGCCAGCAGCAGCCGGACTAGCGGGGGGACCTCCTACAATGAGCAGTTCTTC. Its translation: CASSSRTSGGTSYNEQFF.

This clonotype has just a few counts. The chain is built from TRBV7-9 and TRBJ2-2, with D possibly matching TRBD1 (5 bases). V lost 4 bases and J 3 bases, leaving 18 bases between the germline ends. The CDR3 sequence is 17 residues long. In germline, CDR1 is SEHNR, CDR2 FQNEAQ (reference sequence). CDR3 loop: CASSSSFRQSYTGELFF. The CDR3 nucleotides read TGTGCCAGCAGCTCCTCATTTCGACAGTCTTACACCGGGGAGCTGTTTTTT.